These 15 T cell receptor beta chains were all obtained from the same sample, sequenced in a study of blood T cell repertoires in COVID-19. The data were produced by immunoSEQ multiplex PCR, yet TCRdb's version contains in-frame clones alone and is incomplete. The sample has approximately 150,000 clones, approximately 87% seen once. The sequencing input was peripheral blood. The receptors originated from a woman between 50 and 59 years old with active or convalescent COVID-19.

The chain combines TRBV7-2 with TRBJ2-7, with TRBD2 matching over 9 bases. In germline, CDR1 is SGHTA, CDR2 FQGNSA. V was clipped by 5 bases and J by 4 bases; unmatched bases: 9. This CDR3 has 15 amino acids. This CDR3 is CASSRSGSTQYEQYF. Written as DNA, the CDR3 is TGTGCCAGCAGCCGTAGCGGGAGCACCCAATACGAGCAGTACTTC.

This chain joins TRBV5-1 and TRBJ2-2; D uncertain. V lost 4 bases and J lost 5, with 9 bases in between. Germline loops: CDR1 SGHRS, CDR2 YFSETQ. The CDR3 extends over 13 amino acids. In DNA form, the CDR3 reads TGCGCCAGCAGCACTGAGTTGACCGGGGAGCTGTTTTTT. This gives the protein CASSTELTGELFF. The variable domain in full, completed from reference TRBV5-1 and TRBJ2-2, reads KAGVTQTPRYLIKTRGQQVTLSCSPISGHRSVSWYQQTPGQGLQFLFEYFSETQRNKGNFPGRFSGRQFSNSRSEMNVSTLELGDSALYLCASSTELTGELFFGEGSRLTVL.

In nucleotides, the CDR3 is TGTGCCAGCAGCCTACTAGCGGGAGTCGGAAACAATGAGCAGTTCTTC. Residues: CASSLLAGVGNNEQFF. The chain uses TRBV4-2 and TRBJ2-1, with TRBD2 matching over 11 bases. The CDR3 covers 16 residues. The V gene end was trimmed by 4 bases and the J gene end by 5 bases; junction bases not matched to a gene: 7. Per the germline V gene, CDR1 is LGHNA and CDR2 is YNFKEQ.

A word on this clone: Other DNA sequences from this sample encode an identical CDR3 as well. The chain joins TRBV18 to TRBJ2-1; 10 positions match TRBD2. CDR1 KGHSH and CDR2 LQKENI come from the germline V gene. The V segment lost 1 base and the J segment 5 bases; nucleotides outside the gene matches: 2. The CDR3 contains 15 residues. The CDR3 DNA follows: TGTGCCAGCTCACCACGGCTAGCGGGGGACAATGAGCAGTTCTTC. It yields the protein CASSPRLAGDNEQFF.

J is TRBJ2-3 and V is TRBV24-1, with D maybe TRBD2 (6 bases). The V end lost 5 bases, the J end lost 6 bases, and 17 bases lay between the germline ends. This CDR3 is built from 15 residues. Germline V gene sequence: CDR1 KGHDR, CDR2 SFDVKD. CDR3 region: CATSARDSRRDTQYF. DNA of the CDR3: TGTGCCACCAGTGCCCGGGACTCGAGGAGGGATACGCAGTATTTT.

The V call is TRBV9, the J call TRBJ2-1; 9 bases fit TRBD1. J gave up 5 bases and V 0 bases, and 3 bases lay outside the gene matches. Germline-derived CDR1 and CDR2 are SGDLS and YYNGEE. The CDR3 totals 15 residues. CDR3: CASSVAGQGNNEQFF. The CDR3 nucleotides read TGTGCCAGCAGCGTAGCCGGACAGGGGAACAATGAGCAGTTCTTC.

There are a few counts of this clone. V gene TRBV3-1 (or the pseudogene TRBV3-2) combines with J gene TRBJ2-1; 9 nucleotides agree with TRBD1. J gave up 7 bases and V 6 bases, and 10 bases lay outside the gene matches. Germline CDR1 LGHDT, CDR2 YNNKEL (reference sequence). The CDR3 extends over 15 amino acids. The CDR3 reads CASRDSGQGSNEQFF. CDR3 in DNA: TGTGCCAGCAGGGACTCGGGACAGGGTTCTAATGAGCAGTTCTTC.

The chain is built from TRBV28 and TRBJ2-7; TRBD2 might be the D (6 bases). Germline V gene data show CDR1 as MDHEN and CDR2 as SYDVKM. This CDR3 spans 14 amino acids. V shed 6 bases and J shed 3 bases, with 15 bases lying between them. The CDR3 region is CASSRERRGYEQYF. The CDR3 nucleotides read TGTGCCAGCAGCCGCGAGAGGAGGGGCTACGAGCAGTACTTC. Based on the CDR3 plus reference TRBV28 and TRBJ2-7, the full variable domain is DVKVTQSSRYLVKRTGEKVFLECVQDMDHENMFWYRQDPGLGLRLIYFSYDVKMKEKGDIPEGYSVSREKKERFSLILESASTNQTSMYLCASSRERRGYEQYFGPGTRLTVT.

The V call is TRBV5-1, the J call TRBJ2-5, with 12 bases identical to TRBD2. This CDR3 contains 19 residues. Germline loops: CDR1 SGHRS, CDR2 YFSETQ. J lost 7 bases, V lost 0 bases, and 16 bases had no gene match. In DNA, the CDR3 is TGCGCCAGCAGCTTGGCCCCGGGACTAGCGGGCCTCGGGGCACCGACCCAGTACTTC. Its translation is CASSLAPGLAGLGAPTQYF.

The genes are TRBV5-5 and TRBJ2-1; 12 bases map to TRBD1. The trim removed 0 bases at V and 0 bases at J, leaving 10 bases unmatched. Germline CDR1 is SGHKS and CDR2 is YYEKEE (reference sequence). This CDR3 comprises 20 residues. CDR3 sequence (DNA): TGTGCCAGCAGCTTGGAGGGGGACAGGGGGCCTTTAAGCTCCTACAATGAGCAGTTCTTC. Amino acid sequence: CASSLEGDRGPLSSYNEQFF.

This clone was seen once. CDR3 sequence reads: CASSTSWPIDRSGDEQYF. The CDR3 DNA reads TGTGCCAGCAGCACATCTTGGCCGATTGACAGAAGTGGCGACGAGCAGTACTTC. The chain couples TRBV21-1 to TRBJ2-7; the listed D gene, TRBD1, was not tested against the DNA. TRBV21-1 is flagged as a pseudogene. The CDR3 is 18 amino acids.

V usage is TRBV7-2 and J usage is TRBJ1-1, with D possibly being TRBD1 (5 bases). Germline V CDR1 and CDR2: SGHTA, FQGNSA. V lost 1 base to trimming and J lost 3 bases, with 12 bases between them. The CDR3 extends over 15 amino acids. As DNA, the CDR3 is TGTGCCAGCAGCTTAGTACAGGTAGAGTACACTGAAGCTTTCTTT. This gives the protein CASSLVQVEYTEAFF.

The chain joins TRBV7-8 to TRBJ2-7; 8 bases line up with TRBD2. CDR1 SGHVS and CDR2 FQNEAQ come from the germline V gene. The CDR3 has 14 amino acids. The V gene end was trimmed by 5 bases and the J gene end by 3 bases; junction bases not matched to a gene: 6. The CDR3 sequence: CASSPTAGVYEQYF. The CDR3 region has the DNA TGTGCCAGCAGCCCGACAGCGGGAGTCTACGAGCAGTACTTC.

For the CDR3, the DNA is TGTGCCAGCACGCCTTCGGGGGTACCCTACGAGCAGTACTTC. Its protein product is CASTPSGVPYEQYF. The chain is built from TRBV7-9 and TRBJ2-7; D perhaps matches TRBD2 (6 bases). The CDR3 spans 14 residues. Trimming took 7 bases from V and 2 from J, leaving 15 bases between them. The V gene's germline CDR1 is SEHNR and CDR2 FQNEAQ (reference sequence).

J is TRBJ1-2 and V is TRBV12-3 or TRBV12-4; no clear D. The CDR3 runs 13 residues. V shed 1 base and J shed 5 bases, with 8 bases lying between them. Written as DNA, the CDR3 is TGTGCCAGCAGTTTAGTACAGAGATATGGCTACACCTTC. It encodes CASSLVQRYGYTF.